This T cell receptor (beta chain) was found in a study of shared clonotypes between healthy human individuals. Template for every sorted-subset replicate PCR totaled roughly 210 ng DNA, some 30,000 T cell genomes. Sequenced by immunoSEQ multiplex PCR; TCRdb stores in-frame clones only, minus some. The table has about a million clones, 70% to 85% seen once. Study-level results: Richness estimates generally favored naive over memory subsets.

Naive CD45RA+ and memory CD45RA-negative subsets were split from CD4+ cells. In its sample, this clone was seen once. What it recognizes is unknown. At the DNA level, this CDR3 is encoded by other sequences in the same sample as well. Germline assignment: CDR1 SGHTA and CDR2 FQGNSA. The CDR3 runs to 13 residues. V was shortened by 0 bases and J by 4 bases, with 7 bases between the two germline ends. The J gene is TRBJ2-7, the V gene TRBV7-2; D is undetermined. Sample: memory CD4+ T cells sorted from blood. The subset denotes: CD45RA-negative fraction. This clonotype was sampled from a man between 18 and 35 years old in good health. CDR3 bases: TGTGCCAGCAGCTTAGCGAGAGGATACGAGCAGTACTTC. Protein sequence: CASSLARGYEQYF.